This is a list of T cell receptor beta chains from one sample in a study of radiation and T cells in renal cell carcinoma. Clones were read by immunoSEQ multiplex PCR, and TCRdb kept only the in-frame ones, dropping some. This table has 150,000 to 200,000 clones, about 88% appearing once. Material: blood, obtained from a patient whose treatment included radiotherapy and nephrectomy. These receptor sequences come from a woman in her fifties or sixties with renal cell carcinoma. CDR3s include the opening cysteine and the closing phenylalanine or tryptophan. The D gene is left open where the match is weak. Rows may omit the clone size; those that give it use once, few, many or a size class.

>TRBJ2-5|.|14|TRBV21-1|.
TGTGCCAGCAGCAGGGGGACAGAGGTTAGAACCCAGTACTTC
CASSRGTEVRTQYF
>TRBJ2-7|.|14|TRBV7-2|.
TGTGCCAGCAGCCCAGACAGGACGAGCTACGAGCAGTACTTC
CASSPDRTSYEQYF
>TRBJ2-1|.|13|TRBV6-6|.
TGTGCCAGCAAGGGCGGAGACTACAATGAGCAGTTCTTC
CASKGGDYNEQFF
>TRBJ2-5|.|11|TRBV30|.
TGTGCCAGTAAGGGCCAAGAGACCCAGTACTTC
CASKGQETQYF
>TRBJ1-3|once|16|TRBV25-1|.
TGTGCCAGCAGTGAAGCCGGGTCGCACTCTGGAAACACCATATATTTT
CASSEAGSHSGNTIYF
>TRBJ2-7|many|13|TRBV30|TRBD1
TGTGCCTGGGGGACAGGGGGATCCTACGAGCAGTACTTC
CAWGTGGSYEQYF
>TRBJ1-1|.|15|TRBV14|.
TGTGCCAGCAGCCCCCTCAGGACAGCGAACACTGAAGCTTTCTTT
CASSPLRTANTEAFF
>TRBJ2-7|.|11|TRBV6-5|.
TGTGCCACCACGGGGACGAACGAGCAGTACTTC
CATTGTNEQYF
>TRBJ1-2|.|15|TRBV5-5|TRBD1
TGTGCCAGCAGCTTTCCCGGGACAGAAGGCTATGGCTACACCTTC
CASSFPGTEGYGYTF
>TRBJ1-1|.|14|TRBV9|.
TGTGCCAGCAGCGCCGGCCCGGCGGGCACTGAAGCTTTCTTT
CASSAGPAGTEAFF
>TRBJ2-1|.|15|TRBV6-5|.
TGTGCCAGCAGCCTCGGACTCGCCCCGGGCAATGAGCAGTTCTTC
CASSLGLAPGNEQFF
>TRBJ1-2|.|15|TRBV5-6|TRBD1
TGTGCCAGCAGCTTCATTTTGACAGGGGCCTATGGCTACACCTTC
CASSFILTGAYGYTF
>TRBJ1-1|once|15|TRBV5-8|TRBD1
TGTGCCAGCAGCCCTGGGACAGGGTTTGACACTGAAGCTTTCTTT
CASSPGTGFDTEAFF
>TRBJ2-7|.|11|TRBV20-1|.
TGCAGTGCTGGGGGCCCTTACGAGCAGTACTTC
CSAGGPYEQYF
>TRBJ1-1|.|13|TRBV2|.
TGTGCCAGCAGTGGGGAGGTGCACACTGAAGCTTTCTTT
CASSGEVHTEAFF
>TRBJ2-1|.|17|TRBV11-3|.
TGTGCCAGCAGCGAGGGCCAGACGGGGGTGGGGCGCAATGAGCAGTTCTTC
CASSEGQTGVGRNEQFF
>TRBJ2-2|.|16|TRBV5-1|.
TGCGCCAGCAGCTTGGAAGGGGCACCGAACACCGGGGAGCTGTTTTTT
CASSLEGAPNTGELFF
>TRBJ1-2|.|15|TRBV5-4|TRBD1
TGTGCCAGCAGTCCCGGGACAGGGTATAACTATGGCTACACCTTC
CASSPGTGYNYGYTF
>TRBJ2-4|once|17|TRBV7-2|TRBD1
TGTGCCAGCAGCCAGCCCTTGGACAGGGGGCTGGATAACATTCAGTACTTC
CASSQPLDRGLDNIQYF
>TRBJ1-5|.|15|TRBV5-4|TRBD1
TGTGCCAGCAGCTTGGGGGGGACAGGGGAACAGCCCCAGCATTTT
CASSLGGTGEQPQHF
>TRBJ1-5|.|13|TRBV30|.
TGTGCCTGGAGTCCCTCCAGCAATCAGCCCCAGCATTTT
CAWSPSSNQPQHF
>TRBJ2-5|.|13|TRBV2|.
TGTGCCAGCAGTAGGGACAACCAAGAGACCCAGTACTTC
CASSRDNQETQYF
>TRBJ2-5|.|12|TRBV7-2|.
TGTGCCAGCAGTGTGGGGTGGGAGACCCAGTACTTC
CASSVGWETQYF
>TRBJ2-5|.|14|TRBV7-7|.
TGTGCTAGCAGCTTAGAGGTCCAAGCGGTGGCCCAGTACTTC
CASSLEVQAVAQYF